This entry features one T cell receptor beta chain sequence. Sequenced by immunoSEQ multiplex PCR; TCRdb stores in-frame clones only, minus some. The sample has fewer than 60,000 clones; about 95% are singletons. These data belong to a study of technical replicates of blood from four donors. V shed 6 bases, J shed 2 bases, and the junction held 10 bases outside the gene matches. The CDR3 has 17 amino acids. The germline V gene encodes CDR1 KGHSH and CDR2 LQKENI. Sequencing input: PBMCs. The rearrangement uses TRBV18 and TRBJ2-2, with TRBD2 identical over 9 bases. The source is a human donor in good health. Some clones in this sample may be carry-over from other donors' samples. The DNA of the CDR3 is TGTGCCAGCTCCCCAACTGGACTAGCGACCAACACCGGGGAGCTGTTTTTT. Translating it yields CASSPTGLATNTGELFF. The full variable domain, rest sourced from reference TRBV18 and TRBJ2-2, is NAGVMQNPRHLVRRRGQEARLRCSPMKGHSHVYWYRQLPEEGLKFMVYLQKENIIDESGMPKERFSAEFPKEGPSILRIQQVVRGDSAAYFCASSPTGLATNTGELFFGEGSRLTVL.